This T cell receptor beta chain is drawn from a study of CD8+CD57+ T cells in acquired aplastic anemia. Study-wide findings and caveats: Patients shared twenty-nine CD8+ CDR3 sequences with controls.

Genomic DNA served as template for TCR beta VDJ and CDR3 profiling. TCRdb used MiXCR to reprocess the reads, holding one entry per CDR3 protein. The sample consists of more than 100,000 distinct CDR3 sequences, 48% of them appearing once. This clonotype was picked up many times. Its antigen is not identified. CDR1 and CDR2 from the germline V gene are KGHDR and SFDVKD. Trimming cost V 3 bases and J 0 bases, with 17 bases left between them. The CDR3 covers 18 residues. This rearrangement joins TRBV24-1 to TRBJ1-5; D remains ambiguous. Sequencing input: sorted CD4+, CD8+, or CD8+CD57+ T cells (not recorded which) from PBMCs. The origin of this receptor is a human donor in good health, serving as a control. CDR3 nucleotide sequence: TGTGCCACCAGTGATCTGGTTAGAGGGCGTTATAGCAATCAGCCCCAGCATTTT. Translating gives CATSDLVRGRYSNQPQHF.